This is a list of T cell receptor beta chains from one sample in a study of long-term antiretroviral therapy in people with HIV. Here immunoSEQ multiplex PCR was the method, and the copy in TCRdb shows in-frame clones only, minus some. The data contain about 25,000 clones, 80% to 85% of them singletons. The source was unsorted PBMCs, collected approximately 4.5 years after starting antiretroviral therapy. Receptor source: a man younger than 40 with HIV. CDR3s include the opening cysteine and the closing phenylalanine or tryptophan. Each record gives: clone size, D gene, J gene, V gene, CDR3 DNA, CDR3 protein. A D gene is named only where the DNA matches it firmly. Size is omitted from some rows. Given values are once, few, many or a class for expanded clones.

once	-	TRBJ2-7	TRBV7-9	TGTGCCAGCAACCGAGGGGGGGTCTACGAGCAGTACTTC	CASNRGGVYEQYF
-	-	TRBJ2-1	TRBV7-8	TGTGCCAGCAGCTTAGGTTCCAGCTATGAGCAGTTCTTC	CASSLGSSYEQFF
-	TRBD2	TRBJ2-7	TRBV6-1	TGTGCCAGCAGAGAAGGACTAGCGGCCTACGAGCAGTACTTC	CASREGLAAYEQYF
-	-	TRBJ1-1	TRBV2	TGTGCCAGCAGTGAACTGGGGGGGACTGAAGCTTTCTTT	CASSELGGTEAFF
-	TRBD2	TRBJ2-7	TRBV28	TGTGCCAGCAGTTTAATGGCTAGCGGGATCCACAACGAGCAGTACTTC	CASSLMASGIHNEQYF
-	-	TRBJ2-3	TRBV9	TGTGCCAGCAGCCTCCGGGACAGTATTTTTAGCGGCTCTGGTACGCAGTATTTT	CASSLRDSIFSGSGTQYF
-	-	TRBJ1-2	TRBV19	TGTGCCAGTAGTATAGGCGGGACTCTTAACTATGGCTACACCTTC	CASSIGGTLNYGYTF
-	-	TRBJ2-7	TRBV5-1	TGCGCCAGCAGCTTGGAACAGCCAACCTACGAGCAGTACTTC	CASSLEQPTYEQYF
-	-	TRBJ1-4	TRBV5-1	TGCGCCAGCAGCCCGAGCGGTGCAACTAATGAAAAACTGTTTTTT	CASSPSGATNEKLFF
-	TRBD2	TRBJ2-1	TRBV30	TGTGCCTGGATTGTCCCGGGACTAGATTACAATGAGCAGTTCTTC	CAWIVPGLDYNEQFF
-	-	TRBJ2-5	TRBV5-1	TGCGCCAGCAGCTTGTCGGCCGGGGAGACCCAGTACTTC	CASSLSAGETQYF
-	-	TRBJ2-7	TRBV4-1	TGCGCCAGCAGCCAAGGGGGGGCGGGCTACGAGCAGTACTTC	CASSQGGAGYEQYF
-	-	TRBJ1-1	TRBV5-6	TGTGCCAGCAGCATCCGCCCCAGGGACACTGAAGCTTTCTTT	CASSIRPRDTEAFF
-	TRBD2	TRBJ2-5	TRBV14	TGTGCCAGCAGCCGCCGACTAGCGGGAAGTGAGACCCAGTACTTC	CASSRRLAGSETQYF
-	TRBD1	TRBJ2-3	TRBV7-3	TGTGCCAGCAGCTGGACAGGGGGCACAGATACGCAGTATTTT	CASSWTGGTDTQYF
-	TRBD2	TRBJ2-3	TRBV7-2	TGTGCCAGCAGCCGAGCGGGAGGTATCACAGATACGCAGTATTTT	CASSRAGGITDTQYF
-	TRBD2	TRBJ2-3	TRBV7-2	TGTGCCAGCAGCCCCCGGACTAGCGGACGAGATACGCAGTATTTT	CASSPRTSGRDTQYF
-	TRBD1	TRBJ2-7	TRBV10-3	TGTGCCATCAGTGAGTTGGGACAGGTCTACTCCGAGCAGTACTTC	CAISELGQVYSEQYF
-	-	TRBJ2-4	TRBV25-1	TGTGCCAGCAGTGAATCTCAGGGAGCCAAAAACATTCAGTACTTC	CASSESQGAKNIQYF
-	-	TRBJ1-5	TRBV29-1	TGCAGCGTTGAACTCGGGGGTGGCAATCAGCCCCAGCATTTT	CSVELGGGNQPQHF
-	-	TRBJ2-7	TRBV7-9	TGTGCCAGCAGCTTAGCCGGCCCCGCCGAGCAGTACTTC	CASSLAGPAEQYF
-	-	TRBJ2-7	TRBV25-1	TGTGCCAGCAGTGGGACAGCGCTGCTGGGGCAGTACTTC	CASSGTALLGQYF
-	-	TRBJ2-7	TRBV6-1	TGTGCCAGCAGTGTAGGGGACGGCCCCGGGGAGCAGTACTTC	CASSVGDGPGEQYF
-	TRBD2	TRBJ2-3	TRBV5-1	TGCGCCAGCAGCATGGGGGTAGCGGGGGTAGCAGATACGCAGTATTTT	CASSMGVAGVADTQYF
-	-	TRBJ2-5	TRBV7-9	TGTGCCAGCAGCTCGGACGCAGAGACCCAGTACTTC	CASSSDAETQYF
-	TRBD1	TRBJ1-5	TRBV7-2	TGTGCCAGCAGTACGACAGGGGGGGCATGGCAGCCCCAGCATTTT	CASSTTGGAWQPQHF
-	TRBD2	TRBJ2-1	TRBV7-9	TGTGCCAGCAGCCTTCCTACTAGCGGGAGGTTTGAGCAGTTCTTC	CASSLPTSGRFEQFF
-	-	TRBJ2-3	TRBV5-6	TGTGCCTCACAGCGGCAAGATACGCAGTATTTT	CASQRQDTQYF
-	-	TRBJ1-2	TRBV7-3	TGTGCCAGCAGCTTAGGCGGGGGGGTACCGACCGGCGGCTACACCTTC	CASSLGGGVPTGGYTF
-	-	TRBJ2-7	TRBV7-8	TGTGCCAGCAGCTTAGGCTCCAGGGGATTACCCTACGAGCAGTACTTC	CASSLGSRGLPYEQYF
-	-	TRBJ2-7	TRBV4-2	TGTGCCAGCAGCCAGGGAGGAGGGGGCTACGAGCAGTACTTC	CASSQGGGGYEQYF
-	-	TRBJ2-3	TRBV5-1	TGCGCCAGCAGCTTGGACTCGGGTGAGGGTACGCAGTATTTT	CASSLDSGEGTQYF
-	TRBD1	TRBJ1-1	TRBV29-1	TGCAGCGTTAGGACAGGGGAAACTGAAGCTTTCTTT	CSVRTGETEAFF
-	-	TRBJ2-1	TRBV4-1	TGCGCCAGCAGCCAGAGAATGAGCTCCTACAATGAGCAGTTCTTC	CASSQRMSSYNEQFF
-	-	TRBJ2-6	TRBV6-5	TGTGCCAGCAGAATAGGTTCTGGGGCCAACGTCCTGACTTTC	CASRIGSGANVLTF
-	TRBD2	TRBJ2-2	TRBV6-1	TGTGCCAGCAGAGAATACAGCGGGGGGTCGAACACCGGGGAGCTGTTTTTT	CASREYSGGSNTGELFF
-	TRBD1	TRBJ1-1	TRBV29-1	TGCAGCGTTACAGGGGGGGGCACTGAAGCTTTCTTT	CSVTGGGTEAFF
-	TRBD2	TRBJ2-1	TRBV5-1	TGCGCCAGCAGCTTGGTTAGCGGGGAAAACAATGAGCAGTTCTTC	CASSLVSGENNEQFF
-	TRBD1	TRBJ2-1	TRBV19	TGTGCCAGTAGACCCCCCAGGGGGCTGCTAGCGTCTTACAATGAGCAGTTCTTC	CASRPPRGLLASYNEQFF
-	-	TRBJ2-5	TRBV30	TGTGCCTGGAGTGTATCGCGGGCGGCAGAGACCCAGTACTTC	CAWSVSRAAETQYF
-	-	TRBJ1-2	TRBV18	TGTGCCAGCTCACTTGACAGCACGAACGCCGATGGCTACACCTTC	CASSLDSTNADGYTF
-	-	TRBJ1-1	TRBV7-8	TGTGCCAGCAGCCCCGGGGGGAACACTGAAGCTTTCTTT	CASSPGGNTEAFF
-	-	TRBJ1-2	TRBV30	TGTGCCTGGAGTGAAGTCCCTAACTATGGCTACACCTTC	CAWSEVPNYGYTF
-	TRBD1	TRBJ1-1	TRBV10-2	TGCGCCAGCTACCACGGGACAGGTGAAGCTTTCTTT	CASYHGTGEAFF
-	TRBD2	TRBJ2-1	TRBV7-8	TGTGCCAGCAGCTTAGGTGCTAGCGGGAGCGGGACCTACAATGAGCAGTTCTTC	CASSLGASGSGTYNEQFF
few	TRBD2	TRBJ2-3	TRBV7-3	TGTGCCAGCAGCTTAACAGGACTAGGTACAGATACGCAGTATTTT	CASSLTGLGTDTQYF
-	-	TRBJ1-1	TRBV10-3	TGTGCCATCAGCCCTTATGCAGGGTCGGAAAACACTGAAGCTTTCTTT	CAISPYAGSENTEAFF
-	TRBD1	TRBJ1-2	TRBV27	TGTGCCAGCAGTTTACGGAGGACAGGCTATGGCTACACCTTC	CASSLRRTGYGYTF
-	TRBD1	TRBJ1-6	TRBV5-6	TGTGCCAGCAGCGCGCCATTGACAGGGGTCGGTAATTCACCCCTCCACTTT	CASSAPLTGVGNSPLHF
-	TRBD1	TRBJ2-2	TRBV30	TGTGCCTGGAGCACAGGGGTCAACACCGGGGAGCTGTTTTTT	CAWSTGVNTGELFF
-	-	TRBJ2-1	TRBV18	TGTGCCAGCTCACGCCCCGGATCAGCCTACAATGAGCAGTTCTTC	CASSRPGSAYNEQFF
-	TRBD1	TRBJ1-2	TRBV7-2	TGTGCCAGCAGCGTCTCAAGGGGACAGGCACTCTATGGCTACACCTTC	CASSVSRGQALYGYTF